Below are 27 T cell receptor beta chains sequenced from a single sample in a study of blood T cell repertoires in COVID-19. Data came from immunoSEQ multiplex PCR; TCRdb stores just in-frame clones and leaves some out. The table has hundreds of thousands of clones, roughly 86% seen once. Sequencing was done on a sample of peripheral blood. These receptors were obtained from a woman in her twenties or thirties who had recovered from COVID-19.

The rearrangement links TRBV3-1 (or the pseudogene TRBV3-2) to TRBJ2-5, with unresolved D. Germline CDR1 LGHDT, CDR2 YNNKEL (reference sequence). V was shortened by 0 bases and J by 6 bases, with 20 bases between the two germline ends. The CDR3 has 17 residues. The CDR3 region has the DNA TGTGCCAGCAGCCAAGATCTGGCGGCCCCTCCGCCCCAGACCCAGTACTTC. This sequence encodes CASSQDLAAPPPQTQYF.

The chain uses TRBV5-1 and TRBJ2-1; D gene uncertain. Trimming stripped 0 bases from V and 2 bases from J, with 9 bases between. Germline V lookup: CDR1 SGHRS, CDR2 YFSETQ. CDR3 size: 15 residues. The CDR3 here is CASSLDLSTYNEQFF. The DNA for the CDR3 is TGCGCCAGCAGCTTGGACCTAAGCACCTACAATGAGCAGTTCTTC.

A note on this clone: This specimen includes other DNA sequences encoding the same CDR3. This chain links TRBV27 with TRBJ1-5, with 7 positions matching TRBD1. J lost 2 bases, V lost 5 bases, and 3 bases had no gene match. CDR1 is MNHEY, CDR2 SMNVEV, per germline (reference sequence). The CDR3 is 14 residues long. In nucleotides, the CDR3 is TGTGCCAGCAGTCCCGACAGGGGCAATCAGCCCCAGCATTTT. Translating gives CASSPDRGNQPQHF.

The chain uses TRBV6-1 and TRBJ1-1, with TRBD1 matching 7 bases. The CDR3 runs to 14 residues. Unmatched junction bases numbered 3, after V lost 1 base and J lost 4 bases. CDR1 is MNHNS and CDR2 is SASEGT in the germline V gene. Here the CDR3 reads CASSEGQGSTEAFF. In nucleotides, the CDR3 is TGTGCCAGCAGTGAAGGACAGGGCAGCACTGAAGCTTTCTTT.

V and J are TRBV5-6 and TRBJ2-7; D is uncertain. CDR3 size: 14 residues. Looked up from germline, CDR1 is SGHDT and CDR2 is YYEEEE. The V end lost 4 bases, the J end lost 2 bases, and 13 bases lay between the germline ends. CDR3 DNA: TGTGCCAGCAGCGAAGAGGCCAGTCCCTACGAGCAGTACTTC. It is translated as CASSEEASPYEQYF.

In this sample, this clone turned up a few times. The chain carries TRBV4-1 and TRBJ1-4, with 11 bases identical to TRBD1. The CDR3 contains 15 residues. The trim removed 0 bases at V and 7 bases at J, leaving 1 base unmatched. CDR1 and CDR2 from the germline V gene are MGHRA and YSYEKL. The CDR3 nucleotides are TGCGCCAGCAGCCAAGACGGGACAGGGGGTGAAAAACTGTTTTTT. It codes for CASSQDGTGGEKLFF.

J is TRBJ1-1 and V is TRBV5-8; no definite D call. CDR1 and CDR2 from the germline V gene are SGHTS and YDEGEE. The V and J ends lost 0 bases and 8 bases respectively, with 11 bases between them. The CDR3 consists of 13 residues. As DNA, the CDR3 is TGTGCCAGCAGCTTGGGACTAGGCATGGAAGCTTTCTTT. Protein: CASSLGLGMEAFF. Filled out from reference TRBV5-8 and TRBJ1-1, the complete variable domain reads EAGVTQSPTHLIKTRGQQATLRCSPISGHTSVYWYQQALGLGLQFLLWYDEGEERNRGNFPPRFSGRQFPNYSSELNVNALELEDSALYLCASSLGLGMEAFFGQGTRLTVV.

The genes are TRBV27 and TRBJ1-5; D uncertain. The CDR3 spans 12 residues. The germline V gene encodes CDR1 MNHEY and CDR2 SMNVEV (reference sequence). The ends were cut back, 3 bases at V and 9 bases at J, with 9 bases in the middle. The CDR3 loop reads CASSFLEGPQHF. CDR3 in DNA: TGTGCCAGCAGTTTTTTGGAGGGGCCCCAGCATTTT.

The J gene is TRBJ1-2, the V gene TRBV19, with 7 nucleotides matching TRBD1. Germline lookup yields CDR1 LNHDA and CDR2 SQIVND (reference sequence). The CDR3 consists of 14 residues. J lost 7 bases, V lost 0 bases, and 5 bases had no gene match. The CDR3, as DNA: TGTGCCAGTAGTATAGATCGACAGGGTGGTGGCTACACCTTC. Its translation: CASSIDRQGGGYTF.

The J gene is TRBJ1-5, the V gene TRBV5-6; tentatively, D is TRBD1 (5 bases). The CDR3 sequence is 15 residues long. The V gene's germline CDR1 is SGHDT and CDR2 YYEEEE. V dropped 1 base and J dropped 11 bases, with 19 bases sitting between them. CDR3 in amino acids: CASSLQGPGPRAQHF. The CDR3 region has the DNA TGTGCCAGCAGCTTGCAAGGGCCCGGGCCCAGGGCCCAGCATTTT.

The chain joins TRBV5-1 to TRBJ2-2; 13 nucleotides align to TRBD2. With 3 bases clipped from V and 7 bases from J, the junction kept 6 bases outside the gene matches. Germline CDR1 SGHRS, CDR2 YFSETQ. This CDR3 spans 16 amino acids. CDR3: CASSSGTSGTGGELFF. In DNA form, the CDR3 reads TGCGCCAGCAGCTCCGGGACTAGCGGGACGGGCGGGGAGCTGTTTTTT. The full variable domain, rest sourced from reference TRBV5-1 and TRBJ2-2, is KAGVTQTPRYLIKTRGQQVTLSCSPISGHRSVSWYQQTPGQGLQFLFEYFSETQRNKGNFPGRFSGRQFSNSRSEMNVSTLELGDSALYLCASSSGTSGTGGELFFGEGSRLTVL.

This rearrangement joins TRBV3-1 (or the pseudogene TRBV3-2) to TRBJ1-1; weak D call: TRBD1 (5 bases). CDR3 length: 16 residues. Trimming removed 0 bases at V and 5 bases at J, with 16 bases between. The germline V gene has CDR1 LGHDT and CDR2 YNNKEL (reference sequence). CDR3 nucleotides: TGTGCCAGCAGCCAAGAAGGGGAGGGAGTAGGTACTGAAGCTTTCTTT. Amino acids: CASSQEGEGVGTEAFF.

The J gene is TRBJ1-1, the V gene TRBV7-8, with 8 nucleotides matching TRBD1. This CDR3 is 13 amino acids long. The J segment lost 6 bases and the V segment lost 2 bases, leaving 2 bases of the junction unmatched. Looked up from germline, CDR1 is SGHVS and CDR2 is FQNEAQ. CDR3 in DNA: TGTGCCAGCAGCTTAACAGGGGGTTCTGAAGCTTTCTTT. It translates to CASSLTGGSEAFF.

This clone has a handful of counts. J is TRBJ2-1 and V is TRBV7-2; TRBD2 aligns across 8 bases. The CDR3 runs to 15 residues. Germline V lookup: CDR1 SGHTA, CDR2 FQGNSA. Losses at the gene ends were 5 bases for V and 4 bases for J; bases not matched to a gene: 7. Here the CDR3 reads CASSPRGGRYNEQFF. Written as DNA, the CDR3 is TGTGCCAGCAGCCCCCGGGGGGGACGTTACAATGAGCAGTTCTTC.

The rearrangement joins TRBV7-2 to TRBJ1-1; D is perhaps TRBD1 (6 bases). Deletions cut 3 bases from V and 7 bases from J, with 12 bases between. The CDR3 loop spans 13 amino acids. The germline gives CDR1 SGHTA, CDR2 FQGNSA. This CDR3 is CASSFTGNGEAFF. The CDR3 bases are TGTGCCAGCAGCTTTACAGGGAACGGTGAAGCTTTCTTT.

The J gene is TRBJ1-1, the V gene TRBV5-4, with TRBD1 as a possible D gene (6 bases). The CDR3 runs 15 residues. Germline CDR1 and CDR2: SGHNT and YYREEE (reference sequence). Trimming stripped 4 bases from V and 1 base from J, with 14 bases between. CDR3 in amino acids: CASSKVDRTNTEAFF. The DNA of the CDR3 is TGTGCCAGCAGCAAGGTCGACAGGACGAACACTGAAGCTTTCTTT. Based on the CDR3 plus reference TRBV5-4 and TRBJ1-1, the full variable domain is ETGVTQSPTHLIKTRGQQVTLRCSSQSGHNTVSWYQQALGQGPQFIFQYYREEENGRGNFPPRFSGLQFPNYSSELNVNALELDDSALYLCASSKVDRTNTEAFFGQGTRLTVV.

CDR3 amino acids: CASSPGLAGEQFF. As DNA, the CDR3 is TGTGCCAGCTCACCAGGGCTAGCGGGTGAGCAGTTCTTC. The chain joins TRBV18 to TRBJ2-1, with 8 bases identical to TRBD2. This CDR3 contains 13 residues. The V gene's germline CDR1 is KGHSH and CDR2 LQKENI. Trimming at V came to 2 bases and at J to 9 bases, leaving 3 bases not matched to a gene.

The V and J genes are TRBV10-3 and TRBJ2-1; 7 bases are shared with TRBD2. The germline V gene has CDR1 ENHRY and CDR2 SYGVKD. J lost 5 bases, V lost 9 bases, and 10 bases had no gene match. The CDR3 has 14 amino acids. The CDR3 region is CAIRSGENNNEQFF. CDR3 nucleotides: TGTGCCATTCGAAGCGGGGAGAACAACAATGAGCAGTTCTTC.

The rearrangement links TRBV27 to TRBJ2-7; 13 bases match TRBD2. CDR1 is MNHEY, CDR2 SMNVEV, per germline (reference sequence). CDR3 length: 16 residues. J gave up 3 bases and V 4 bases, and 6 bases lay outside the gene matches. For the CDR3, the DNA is TGTGCCAGCAGTTCGACTAGCGGGGGGCGCCTCTACGAGCAGTACTTC. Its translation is CASSSTSGGRLYEQYF.

Here the CDR3 reads CASSGEGNQPQHF. CDR3 DNA: TGTGCCAGCAGTGGGGAGGGGAATCAGCCCCAGCATTTT. This chain joins TRBV2 and TRBJ1-5, with D possibly matching TRBD1 (5 bases). V was clipped by 4 bases and J by 4 bases, with 8 bases between them. This CDR3 region has 13 residues. Germline CDR1 reads SNHLY; CDR2 reads FYNNEI.

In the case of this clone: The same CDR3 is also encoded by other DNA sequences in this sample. CDR3 sequence (DNA): TGTGCCAGCAGTCCAGACAGTAACTATGGCTACACCTTC. Translated, it gives CASSPDSNYGYTF. V usage is TRBV6-5 and J usage is TRBJ1-2, with D possibly TRBD1 on 5 matching bases. V lost 5 bases and J 1 base, leaving 8 bases between the germline ends. Germline values: CDR1 MNHEY, CDR2 SVGAGI. The CDR3 contains 13 residues.

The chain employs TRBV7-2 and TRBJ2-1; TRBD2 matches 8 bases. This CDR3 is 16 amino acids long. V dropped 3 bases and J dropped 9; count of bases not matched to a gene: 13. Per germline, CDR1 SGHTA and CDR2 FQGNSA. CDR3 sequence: CASSLAGTRWSGEQFF. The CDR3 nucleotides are TGTGCCAGCAGCTTGGCCGGGACTAGGTGGTCTGGTGAGCAGTTCTTC.

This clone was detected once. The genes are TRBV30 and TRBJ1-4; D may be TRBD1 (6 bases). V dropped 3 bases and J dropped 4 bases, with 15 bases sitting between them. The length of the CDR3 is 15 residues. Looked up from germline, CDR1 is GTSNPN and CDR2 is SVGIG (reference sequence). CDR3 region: CAWRGGRQLNEKLFF. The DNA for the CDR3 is TGTGCCTGGAGAGGGGGTCGGCAGCTTAATGAAAAACTGTTTTTT.

CDR3 sequence (DNA): TGTGCCAGCAGTTCACCCTTAGCGGGAGGTGGAGAGACCCAGTACTTC. Protein: CASSSPLAGGGETQYF. The rearrangement joins TRBV7-6 to TRBJ2-5, with 10 bases identical to TRBD2. CDR3 length equals 16 residues. The ends lost 6 bases at V and 4 bases at J; junction bases unmatched: 11. CDR1 is SGHVS, CDR2 FNYEAQ, per germline.

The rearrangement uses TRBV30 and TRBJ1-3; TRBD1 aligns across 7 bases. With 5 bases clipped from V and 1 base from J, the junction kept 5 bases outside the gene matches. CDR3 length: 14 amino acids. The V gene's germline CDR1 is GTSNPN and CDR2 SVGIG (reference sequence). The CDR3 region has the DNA TGTGCCTGGTTACGACAGGGATCTGGAAACACCATATATTTT. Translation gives CAWLRQGSGNTIYF.

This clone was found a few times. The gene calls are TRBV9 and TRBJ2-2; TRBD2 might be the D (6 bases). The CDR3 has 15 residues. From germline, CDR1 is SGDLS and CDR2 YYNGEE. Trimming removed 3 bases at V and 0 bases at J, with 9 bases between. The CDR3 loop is CASSGAGTNTGELFF. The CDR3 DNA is TGTGCCAGCAGCGGAGCGGGCACGAACACCGGGGAGCTGTTTTTT.

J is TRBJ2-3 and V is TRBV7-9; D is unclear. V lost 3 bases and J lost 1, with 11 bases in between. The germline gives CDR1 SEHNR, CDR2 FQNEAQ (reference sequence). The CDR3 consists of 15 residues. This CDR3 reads CASSFERWRTDTQYF. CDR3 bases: TGTGCCAGCAGCTTCGAGAGGTGGCGCACAGATACGCAGTATTTT.